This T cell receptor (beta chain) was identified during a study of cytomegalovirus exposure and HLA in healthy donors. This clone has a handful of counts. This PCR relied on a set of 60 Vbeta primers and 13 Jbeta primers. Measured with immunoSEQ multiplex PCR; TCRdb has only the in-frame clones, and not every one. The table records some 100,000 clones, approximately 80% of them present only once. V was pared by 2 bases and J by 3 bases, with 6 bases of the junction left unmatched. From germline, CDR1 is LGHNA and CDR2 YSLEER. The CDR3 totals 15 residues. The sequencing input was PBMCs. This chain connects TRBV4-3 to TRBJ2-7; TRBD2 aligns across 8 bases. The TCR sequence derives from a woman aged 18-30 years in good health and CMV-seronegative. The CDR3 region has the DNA TGCGCCAGCAGCCAACTACTAGCGGCGAACTACGAGCAGTACTTC. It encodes CASSQLLAANYEQYF.